These 10 T cell receptor beta chains came from one sample sequenced in a study of HIV-infected children after antiretroviral therapy interruption. The treatment here: PENTA 11 planned treatment interruption arm or continuous ART arm. A 3' RACE protocol on RNA, with unique molecular identifiers, produced the TCR library. In TCRdb, the 3' RACE reads were re-called with MiXCR into one record per CDR3 protein. The sample lists fewer than 100,000 distinct CDR3 sequences, approximately 6.9% occurring once. Material: CD45RA+ CD4+ T cells from PBMCs, pooled from several time points, obtained from a donor given antiretroviral therapy, either interrupted or continuous. This sample's subset: naive CD4+ CD45RA+ CD45RO- T cells. These receptors were obtained from a pool of human donors with HIV.

This clonotype was detected ten times or more. The chain has TRBV20-1 and TRBJ2-6, with a tentative D call TRBD1 (5 bases). The CDR3 is 14 amino acids. Germline CDR1 reads DFQATT; CDR2 reads SNEGSKA (reference sequence). V lost 0 bases and J lost 3, with 6 bases in between. DNA of the CDR3: TGCAGTGCTAGAGATCAGGGTGGGGCCAACGTCCTGACTTTC. This gives the protein CSARDQGGANVLTF.

This clonotype was observed a few times. The rearrangement links TRBV20-1 to TRBJ2-5; the match to TRBD2 covers 13 bases. With V trimmed by 5 bases and J by 1 base, 4 bases remained unmatched. This CDR3 has 15 residues. Germline assignment: CDR1 DFQATT and CDR2 SNEGSKA (reference sequence). CDR3 sequence: CSAPRLAGGQETQYF. CDR3 DNA sequence: TGCAGTGCTCCCCGACTAGCGGGGGGCCAAGAGACCCAGTACTTC.

V is TRBV11-2 and J is TRBJ2-3, with D unresolved. This CDR3 is built from 11 residues. Germline V gives CDR1 SGHAT, CDR2 FQNNGV. The ends were cut back, 4 bases at V and 7 bases at J, with 6 bases in the middle. The CDR3 loop reads CASSSSNTQYF. The CDR3 DNA sequence: TGTGCCAGCAGCTCCTCTAATACGCAGTATTTT.

Ten or more counts support this clonotype. The rearrangement links TRBV7-2 to TRBJ1-3, with a tentative D call TRBD1 (6 bases). Germline loops: CDR1 SGHTA, CDR2 FQGNSA. The CDR3 is made up of 16 amino acids. The ends were cut back, 5 bases at V and 1 base at J, with 15 bases in the middle. The CDR3 bases are TGTGCCAGCAGCCAAAACCTGGGGACATCTGGAAACACCATATATTTT. Its protein is CASSQNLGTSGNTIYF.

The V and J genes are TRBV20-1 and TRBJ2-3; TRBD2 matches 12 bases. Trimming at V came to 1 base and at J to 0 bases, leaving 2 bases not matched to a gene. CDR1 is DFQATT and CDR2 is SNEGSKA in the germline V gene (reference sequence). The CDR3 is made up of 16 amino acids. The CDR3 DNA is TGCAGTGCTAGAGTCACTAGCGGGGGGAGCACAGATACGCAGTATTTT. This translates into CSARVTSGGSTDTQYF.

The sample holds many counts of this clonotype. The chain couples TRBV7-2 to TRBJ2-1; D gene unclear. CDR1 is SGHTA, CDR2 FQGNSA, per germline. The V and J ends lost 5 bases and 0 bases respectively, with 11 bases between them. CDR3 length: 15 residues. CDR3 residues: CASSLMQSSYNEQFF. The CDR3 coding sequence is TGTGCCAGCAGCCTTATGCAAAGCTCCTACAATGAGCAGTTCTTC.

This clonotype was found many times. The chain joins TRBV6-6 to TRBJ2-5, with no clear D. This CDR3 has 14 amino acids. The V gene's germline CDR1 is MNHNY and CDR2 SVGAGI (reference sequence). With 0 bases removed from V and 1 base from J, the gap between germline ends came to 6 bases. CDR3 loop: CASSYSQIQETQYF. For the CDR3, the DNA is TGTGCCAGCAGTTACTCGCAGATCCAAGAGACCCAGTACTTC.

This clonotype showed up many times. This chain uses TRBV6-5 with TRBJ2-7, with TRBD1 matching 10 bases. V shed 6 bases and J 3 bases; nucleotides not matched to a gene: 8. This CDR3 has 15 residues. Germline assignment: CDR1 MNHEY and CDR2 SVGAGI. CDR3 sequence (DNA): TGTGCCAGCAGAGCGGACAGGGGGGATTACTACGAGCAGTACTTC. It codes for CASRADRGDYYEQYF.

This clonotype has ten or more counts. The chain joins TRBV30 to TRBJ1-6, with 8 bases fitting TRBD1. Germline V CDR1 and CDR2: GTSNPN, SVGIG (reference sequence). The length of the CDR3 is 15 residues. Germline trimming cut 3 bases from V and 7 bases from J; bases unmatched to any gene: 8. The CDR3 bases are TGTGCCTGGAGGGGACAGGACTTGAGCAATTCACCCCTCCACTTT. Encoded protein: CAWRGQDLSNSPLHF.

This clonotype was counted many times. The rearrangement links TRBV14 to TRBJ2-7; perhaps TRBD1 as D (6 bases). The CDR3 contains 15 residues. The germline V gene has CDR1 SGHDN and CDR2 FVKESK. Trimming pared 1 base from V and 2 bases from J, leaving 12 bases between. The CDR3 DNA follows: TGTGCCAGCAGCCAAGTAAACAGGGCCACCTACGAGCAGTACTTC. Protein product: CASSQVNRATYEQYF.